This is a list of T cell receptor beta chains from one sample in a study of T cell repertoires in cytomegalovirus infection. Each CDR3 protein is one row after TCRdb ran MiXCR on the reads. The sample yields about 400,000 distinct CDR3 sequences, about 35% seen once. Which antigens these TCRs recognize remains unknown. The specimen comprised cultured PBMCs, sampled from culture after CMV antigen stimulation. The origin of the receptors is a human donor in good health (CMV status not recorded). Some clones in this sample may be carry-over from other donors' samples. Both conserved end residues are part of each CDR3. Each record gives: CDR3 DNA, CDR3 protein, clone size, J gene, V gene, D gene. The D gene is left open where the match is weak. A clone size is listed for some rows: how often the clone was seen (once, few, many), or a class if it is expanded.

CDR3nt: TGTGCCAGCAGCGTAAGGCCTAGCGGGGGGTACAATGAGCAGTTCTTC; CDR3aa: CASSVRPSGGYNEQFF; abundance: many; j_gene: TRBJ2-1; v_gene: TRBV9; d_gene: TRBD2
CDR3nt: TGCGCCAGCAGCCCGTCCGGACAGCGCACCGGGGAGCTGTTTTTT; CDR3aa: CASSPSGQRTGELFF; abundance: -; j_gene: TRBJ2-2; v_gene: TRBV5-1; d_gene: -
CDR3nt: TGTGCCAGCAGTTACGGGACTAGCGGGAGCTGGACCCAGTACTTC; CDR3aa: CASSYGTSGSWTQYF; abundance: few; j_gene: TRBJ2-5; v_gene: TRBV6-2/TRBV6-3; d_gene: TRBD2
CDR3nt: TGTGCCAGCAGGGCCCCAGGGGCCGGGGGCAATGAGCAGTTCTTC; CDR3aa: CASRAPGAGGNEQFF; abundance: few; j_gene: TRBJ2-1; v_gene: TRBV6-2/TRBV6-3; d_gene: -
CDR3nt: TGTGCCAGCAGTTCCCTTTGGTGGGAGCAGTTCTTC; CDR3aa: CASSSLWWEQFF; abundance: -; j_gene: TRBJ2-1; v_gene: TRBV6-8; d_gene: -
CDR3nt: TGTGCCAGTAGTATAAGTGCGATTCAGCCCCAGCATTTT; CDR3aa: CASSISAIQPQHF; abundance: few; j_gene: TRBJ1-5; v_gene: TRBV19; d_gene: -
CDR3nt: TGCGCCAGCAGCCAAGATAGAGGGGGCCAATATTCGGAGACCCAGTACTTC; CDR3aa: CASSQDRGGQYSETQYF; abundance: -; j_gene: TRBJ2-5; v_gene: TRBV4-1; d_gene: TRBD1
CDR3nt: TGCGCCAGCAGGGCCGATAATACCTACGAGCAGTACTTC; CDR3aa: CASRADNTYEQYF; abundance: -; j_gene: TRBJ2-7; v_gene: TRBV4-3; d_gene: -
CDR3nt: TGTGCCAGCAGTCGCCTAAGCGGGACTCTCTCCTACGAGCAGTACTTC; CDR3aa: CASSRLSGTLSYEQYF; abundance: -; j_gene: TRBJ2-7; v_gene: TRBV6-2/TRBV6-3; d_gene: TRBD2
CDR3nt: TGTGCCACCAGTGAGGGACAGGGAAGAACGGCTGAAGCTTTCTTT; CDR3aa: CATSEGQGRTAEAFF; abundance: once; j_gene: TRBJ1-1; v_gene: TRBV24-1; d_gene: TRBD1
CDR3nt: TGTGCCAGCAAGTGGGCGGGTGAGCAGTTCTTC; CDR3aa: CASKWAGEQFF; abundance: -; j_gene: TRBJ2-1; v_gene: TRBV12-3/TRBV12-4; d_gene: -
CDR3nt: TGTGCCAGCAGTATACCGGGACAGAGGGGCACTGAAGCTTTCTTT; CDR3aa: CASSIPGQRGTEAFF; abundance: -; j_gene: TRBJ1-1; v_gene: TRBV12-3/TRBV12-4; d_gene: TRBD1
CDR3nt: TGCGCCAGCAGCCAACAACTAGCGGCCTACAATGAGCAGTTCTTC; CDR3aa: CASSQQLAAYNEQFF; abundance: -; j_gene: TRBJ2-1; v_gene: TRBV4-1; d_gene: TRBD2
CDR3nt: TGTGCCAGCAGCACCAGACTGAGAGCGGAATCCGATACGCAGTATTTT; CDR3aa: CASSTRLRAESDTQYF; abundance: many; j_gene: TRBJ2-3; v_gene: TRBV7-8; d_gene: -
CDR3nt: TGCAGCGTTGGATTTGACGGGAACACCATATATTTT; CDR3aa: CSVGFDGNTIYF; abundance: once; j_gene: TRBJ1-3; v_gene: TRBV29-1; d_gene: -
CDR3nt: TGTGCCAGCAGTTACTTCCGAGGGGAGGCAGATACGCAGTATTTT; CDR3aa: CASSYFRGEADTQYF; abundance: -; j_gene: TRBJ2-3; v_gene: TRBV6-2/TRBV6-3; d_gene: -
CDR3nt: TGTGCCAGCAGTAATCCCGGGACAGGGCATATTCACACCTTC; CDR3aa: CASSNPGTGHIHTF; abundance: few; j_gene: TRBJ1-2; v_gene: TRBV7-2; d_gene: TRBD1
CDR3nt: TGTGCCAGCAGCTTACAGGGAGGTGGGGCCAACGTCCTGACTTTC; CDR3aa: CASSLQGGGANVLTF; abundance: many; j_gene: TRBJ2-6; v_gene: TRBV7-2; d_gene: -
CDR3nt: TGCGCCAGCAGCCAAGATATCGGATCCTACGAGCAGTACTTC; CDR3aa: CASSQDIGSYEQYF; abundance: -; j_gene: TRBJ2-7; v_gene: TRBV4-1; d_gene: -
CDR3nt: TGTGCCAGCAGCTCCCAGGGGTATACGACTGAAGCTTTCTTT; CDR3aa: CASSSQGYTTEAFF; abundance: -; j_gene: TRBJ1-1; v_gene: TRBV28; d_gene: -
CDR3nt: TGTGCCAGCAGCTCTCGACTAGCGGGACCCTACAATGAGCAGTTCTTC; CDR3aa: CASSSRLAGPYNEQFF; abundance: few; j_gene: TRBJ2-1; v_gene: TRBV11-2; d_gene: TRBD2
CDR3nt: TGTGCCAGCAGAGTTAGCGGGAGTGGGTACGAGCAGTACTTC; CDR3aa: CASRVSGSGYEQYF; abundance: -; j_gene: TRBJ2-7; v_gene: TRBV2; d_gene: TRBD2